The 32 T cell receptor beta chains in this list originate from one sample, sequenced in a study of T cell responses to AZD1222 COVID-19 vaccine. Assay used: immunoSEQ multiplex PCR; TCRdb lists only in-frame clones, some missing. Among some 80,000 clones listed, over 60% were seen once. This specimen consisted of peripheral blood, obtained 28 days after the second dose of the MenACWY control vaccine. Receptor source: an adult who received the MenACWY meningococcal vaccine as a control.

In this sample, this clone turned up a few times. This sequence joins TRBV5-6 and TRBJ2-7; D call uncertain. Per germline, CDR1 SGHDT and CDR2 YYEEEE. This CDR3 has 12 residues. V was clipped by 1 base and J by 3 bases, with 5 bases between them. In DNA form, the CDR3 reads TGTGCCAGCAGCTTGACAGTCTACGAGCAGTACTTC. The encoded protein is CASSLTVYEQYF.

The V and J genes are TRBV10-3 and TRBJ1-1; unclear D gene. V lost 3 bases and J 10 bases, leaving 15 bases between the germline ends. Germline CDR1 and CDR2: ENHRY and SYGVKD. The CDR3 consists of 13 residues. In DNA, the CDR3 is TGTGCCATCAGTGAAACAGAAGAGGTATCAGCTTTCTTT. It codes for CAISETEEVSAFF.

V usage is TRBV5-1 and J usage is TRBJ2-1; 11 nucleotides agree with TRBD2. V lost 1 base to trimming and J lost 9 bases; unmatched junction nucleotides: 9. Germline lookup yields CDR1 SGHRS and CDR2 YFSETQ. This CDR3 is built from 16 residues. CDR3 loop: CASSLSVAGGPGEQFF. CDR3 sequence (DNA): TGCGCCAGCAGCTTGTCCGTAGCGGGAGGGCCCGGTGAGCAGTTCTTC.

The gene calls are TRBV12-3 or TRBV12-4 and TRBJ1-5; no clear D gene. Trimming stripped 2 bases from V and 3 bases from J, with 5 bases between. CDR3 size: 13 residues. CDR3 DNA: TGTGCCAGCAGTTTAAACAACAATCAGCCCCAGCATTTT. This gives the protein CASSLNNNQPQHF.

This clone was seen only a few times. The V gene is TRBV7-6, the J gene TRBJ2-5; D could derive from TRBD1 or TRBD2 (5 bases each). Germline lookup yields CDR1 SGHVS and CDR2 FNYEAQ. This CDR3 is 15 amino acids long. The V end lost 5 bases, the J end lost 3 bases, and 16 bases lay between the germline ends. In nucleotides, the CDR3 is TGTGCCAGCAGCGGCCTCCGGGGCCTAGAAGAGACCCAGTACTTC. Translation: CASSGLRGLEETQYF.

V is TRBV6-5 and J is TRBJ2-7; 7 bases are shared with TRBD1. The CDR3 totals 14 residues. Losses at the gene ends were 7 bases for V and 0 bases for J; bases not matched to a gene: 6. Per germline, CDR1 MNHEY and CDR2 SVGAGI. The CDR3 region is CASNTGESSYEQYF. In DNA, the CDR3 is TGTGCCAGCAATACAGGGGAAAGCTCCTACGAGCAGTACTTC.

Of note for this clone: A junction end diverges from the germline sequence, so it may reflect a read error. The chain combines TRBV4-1 with TRBJ2-7; 8 nucleotides match TRBD2. The CDR3 runs to 13 residues. The germline V gene encodes CDR1 MGHRA and CDR2 YSYEKL. CDR3 sequence reads: CASSQIGGGRSIF. CDR3 coding DNA: TGCGCCAGCAGCCAAATTGGGGGCGGGAGGTCGATCTTC.

This rearrangement joins TRBV11-1 to TRBJ2-1, with D uncertain. Germline assignment: CDR1 SGHAT and CDR2 FQDESV (reference sequence). The V end lost 5 bases, the J end lost 4 bases, and 12 bases lay between the germline ends. The CDR3 is 14 amino acids. The CDR3 is CASSPISSYNEQFF. The CDR3 nucleotides read TGTGCCAGCAGCCCGATCAGCTCTTACAATGAGCAGTTCTTC. Together with reference TRBV11-1 and TRBJ2-1, the CDR3 gives the full variable domain: EAEVAQSPRYKITEKSQAVAFWCDPISGHATLYWYRQILGQGPELLVQFQDESVVDDSQLPKDRFSAERLKGVDSTLKIQPAELGDSAMYLCASSPISSYNEQFFGPGTRLTVL.

The chain recombines TRBV5-1 with TRBJ1-2, with D tentatively TRBD1 (6 bases). Trimming removed 0 bases from V and 6 bases from J, with 24 bases in between. The CDR3 contains 18 residues. CDR1 and CDR2 from the germline V gene are SGHRS and YFSETQ. CDR3 DNA sequence: TGCGCCAGCAGCTTGGTAGTGGGGGGCGATAAAATAACCCATGGCTACACCTTC. This translates into CASSLVVGGDKITHGYTF.

This rearrangement joins TRBV6-1 to TRBJ2-1, with 9 nucleotides matching TRBD2. With V trimmed by 4 bases and J by 4 bases, 8 bases remained unmatched. Per the germline V gene, CDR1 is MNHNS and CDR2 is SASEGT. The CDR3 runs to 16 residues. CDR3 in DNA: TGTGCCAGCAGTGCCTTGACTAGCGGTGGTTACAATGAGCAGTTCTTC. It translates to CASSALTSGGYNEQFF.

This clone has more than one count but fewer than ten. The chain has TRBV27 and TRBJ2-7; D not certain. With 7 bases removed from V and 3 bases from J, the gap between germline ends came to 4 bases. The CDR3 is made up of 10 amino acids. Germline lookup yields CDR1 MNHEY and CDR2 SMNVEV (reference sequence). CDR3 DNA sequence: TGTGCCAGCACCGTCTACGAGCAGTACTTC. Its protein product is CASTVYEQYF.

This sequence joins TRBV5-4 and TRBJ1-6; 7 bases match TRBD1. With 5 bases clipped from V and 3 bases from J, the junction kept 5 bases outside the gene matches. CDR1 and CDR2 from the germline V gene are SGHNT and YYREEE (reference sequence). CDR3 length: 15 amino acids. This CDR3 is CASSQGGLYNSPLHF. Here the CDR3 DNA reads TGTGCCAGCAGTCAAGGGGGCCTCTATAATTCACCCCTCCACTTT.

The V and J genes are TRBV7-2 and TRBJ2-7; no clear D. CDR1 is SGHTA, CDR2 FQGNSA, per germline. The CDR3 covers 14 residues. V lost 5 bases to trimming and J lost 5 bases, with 16 bases between them. The CDR3 loop is CASSPRVTVHEQYF. As DNA, the CDR3 is TGTGCCAGCAGCCCAAGAGTTACGGTCCACGAGCAGTACTTC.

The chain carries TRBV4-1 and TRBJ2-1; 11 nucleotides match TRBD2. Germline V gene sequence: CDR1 MGHRA, CDR2 YSYEKL. The CDR3 spans 20 residues. V trimming: 1 base; J trimming: 0 bases; junction bases outside the gene matches: 11. The chain's CDR3 is CASSQVASGGLHSSYNEQFF. In nucleotides, the CDR3 is TGCGCCAGCAGCCAAGTGGCTAGCGGGGGGTTACACAGCTCCTACAATGAGCAGTTCTTC.

This sequence joins TRBV5-1 and TRBJ2-5, with 11 nucleotides matching TRBD1. Germline values: CDR1 SGHRS, CDR2 YFSETQ. The J segment lost 5 bases and the V segment lost 1 base, leaving 7 bases of the junction unmatched. This CDR3 comprises 16 residues. The CDR3 is CASSLLGQGAVETQYF. Written as DNA, the CDR3 is TGCGCCAGCAGCTTGTTAGGACAGGGGGCTGTGGAGACCCAGTACTTC.

The genes are TRBV6-6 and TRBJ1-1; the match to TRBD1 covers 7 bases. The junction had 15 bases not matched to a gene; V was cut back by 5 bases and J by 6 bases. The length of the CDR3 is 16 residues. CDR1 MNHNY and CDR2 SVGAGI come from the germline V gene (reference sequence). This CDR3 reads CASSRPSGQGGAEAFF. In DNA, the CDR3 is TGTGCCAGCAGTCGCCCTTCGGGGCAGGGGGGCGCTGAAGCTTTCTTT.

The CDR3: CASSLLSSGNTIYF. The CDR3 bases are TGTGCCAGCAGCCTCCTGAGCTCTGGAAACACCATATATTTT. This rearrangement joins TRBV6-5 to TRBJ1-3, with D hard to call. Trimming took off 6 bases at V and 0 bases at J, with 9 bases between the two ends. Per germline, CDR1 MNHEY and CDR2 SVGAGI. The CDR3 spans 14 residues.

The chain carries TRBV5-4 and TRBJ1-1, with D possibly being TRBD1 (5 bases). Germline CDR1 and CDR2: SGHNT and YYREEE (reference sequence). V gave up 0 bases and J gave up 2 bases, with 14 bases separating them. The CDR3 totals 16 residues. The CDR3 loop reads CASSLGRGLTNTEAFF. DNA for the CDR3: TGTGCCAGCAGCTTGGGGCGGGGCTTAACTAACACTGAAGCTTTCTTT.

The rearrangement joins TRBV15 to TRBJ2-1; D perhaps matches TRBD1 (6 bases). The germline V and J ends were trimmed by 3 bases and 0 bases, with 9 bases remaining between them. This CDR3 comprises 15 residues. Germline V gene sequence: CDR1 LNHNV, CDR2 YYDKDF (reference sequence). CDR3 sequence: CATSRDSSSYNEQFF. CDR3 sequence (DNA): TGTGCCACCAGCAGGGACAGCAGCTCCTACAATGAGCAGTTCTTC.

This clone came up once. V gene TRBV12-3 or TRBV12-4 combines with J gene TRBJ1-3; D remains ambiguous. The germline V and J ends were trimmed by 3 bases and 4 bases, with 4 bases remaining between them. The CDR3 has 12 amino acids. The CDR3 bases are TGTGCCAGCAGTTTGGGGGGAAACACCATATATTTT. Protein product: CASSLGGNTIYF.

This clone occurred a few times. CDR3 in DNA: TGTGCCTGGAGGGGAAGCCTCACCTCCTACGAGCAGTACTTC. It is translated as CAWRGSLTSYEQYF. The chain combines TRBV30 with TRBJ2-7; D remains ambiguous. The ends were cut back, 3 bases at V and 0 bases at J, with 12 bases in the middle. This CDR3 has 14 amino acids. The germline V gene encodes CDR1 GTSNPN and CDR2 SVGIG (reference sequence).

This clone has a handful of counts. The V call is TRBV30, the J call TRBJ1-2, with unresolved D. This CDR3 has 12 amino acids. Trimming stripped 4 bases from V and 1 base from J, with 7 bases between. Germline assignment: CDR1 GTSNPN and CDR2 SVGIG (reference sequence). CDR3 sequence (DNA): TGTGCCTGGACGGGCGGTAACTATGGCTACACCTTC. Translating gives CAWTGGNYGYTF.

The rearrangement links TRBV6-5 to TRBJ1-5; the match to TRBD1 covers 7 bases. Germline V gene data show CDR1 as MNHEY and CDR2 as SVGAGI. V dropped 11 bases and J dropped 0; count of bases not matched to a gene: 10. CDR3 length: 15 amino acids. DNA for the CDR3: TGTGCCGCTCGGGACAGTCATTATAGCAATCAGCCCCAGCATTTT. It specifies CAARDSHYSNQPQHF.

This chain connects TRBV5-1 to TRBJ1-3; no definite D call. Looked up from germline, CDR1 is SGHRS and CDR2 is YFSETQ. This CDR3 comprises 11 residues. This CDR3 reads CAAASRNTIYF. The CDR3 coding sequence is TGCGCAGCAGCAAGTAGAAACACCATATATTTT.

V gene TRBV5-8 combines with J gene TRBJ1-1, with D unclear. V shed 1 base and J shed 1 base, with 5 bases lying between them. This CDR3 is built from 13 residues. Germline V gives CDR1 SGHTS, CDR2 YDEGEE. The CDR3 region is CASSLSKNTEAFF. The CDR3 nucleotides read TGTGCCAGCAGCTTGTCCAAGAACACTGAAGCTTTCTTT.

This clone appeared a few times. The chain uses TRBV29-1 and TRBJ2-1; a weak D match, TRBD2 (6 bases). The germline gives CDR1 SQVTM, CDR2 ANQGSEA. The CDR3 covers 15 residues. Trimming stripped 3 bases from V and 3 bases from J, with 15 bases between. CDR3 bases: TGCAGCGTTGAGGGTACTGGACTACGCTACAATGAGCAGTTCTTC. This sequence encodes CSVEGTGLRYNEQFF.

The gene calls are TRBV27 and TRBJ2-7; 9 nucleotides line up with TRBD2. Germline loops: CDR1 MNHEY, CDR2 SMNVEV (reference sequence). J was trimmed by 0 bases and V by 2 bases; bases with no gene match: 2. This CDR3 spans 15 amino acids. CDR3 nucleotide sequence: TGTGCCAGCAGTTTAGCTAGCGGGATCTCCTACGAGCAGTACTTC. Translating gives CASSLASGISYEQYF.

The V gene is TRBV5-5, the J gene TRBJ2-7, with 9 bases matching TRBD1. V trimming: 2 bases; J trimming: 2 bases; junction bases outside the gene matches: 8. There are 16 residues in the CDR3. In germline, CDR1 is SGHKS, CDR2 YYEKEE (reference sequence). CDR3 region: CASSFYGTGIPYEQYF. The CDR3 region has the DNA TGTGCCAGCAGCTTTTATGGGACAGGGATTCCCTACGAGCAGTACTTC.

The chain combines TRBV6-5 with TRBJ2-1, with D possibly matching TRBD1 (6 bases). The CDR3 is 16 amino acids. Germline CDR1 MNHEY, CDR2 SVGAGI. Deletions cut 4 bases from V and 7 bases from J, with 20 bases between. The CDR3 DNA is TGTGCCAGCAGTTCCACACAGGGATGGCTCGGGAATGAGCAGTTCTTC. Translating it yields CASSSTQGWLGNEQFF.

The rearrangement links TRBV4-3 to TRBJ1-1; TRBD1 is a possible D gene (5 bases). From germline, CDR1 is LGHNA and CDR2 YSLEER. The CDR3 contains 18 residues. The V end was cut by 1 base, the J end by 2 bases, with 20 bases between. As DNA, the CDR3 is TGCGCCAGCAGCCAAGGCTACTCCTTGGGGGGGGATAACACTGAAGCTTTCTTT. It codes for CASSQGYSLGGDNTEAFF.

The chain recombines TRBV21-1 with TRBJ1-6. TRBV21-1 counts as a pseudogene. The CDR3 runs to 12 residues. The CDR3 nucleotides are TGTGCCAGCAGCAATTTTATTTCACCCCTCCACTTT. This gives the protein CASSNFISPLHF.

This CDR3 is CASRGPGLGDYEQYF. The CDR3 bases are TGTGCCAGCAGGGGTCCAGGACTAGGGGACTACGAGCAGTACTTC. V and J are TRBV28 and TRBJ2-7, with 7 positions matching TRBD2. The CDR3 contains 15 residues. J was trimmed by 3 bases and V by 6 bases; bases with no gene match: 11. Germline loops: CDR1 MDHEN, CDR2 SYDVKM. Drawing the rest from reference TRBV28 and TRBJ2-7, the complete variable domain is DVKVTQSSRYLVKRTGEKVFLECVQDMDHENMFWYRQDPGLGLRLIYFSYDVKMKEKGDIPEGYSVSREKKERFSLILESASTNQTSMYLCASRGPGLGDYEQYFGPGTRLTVT.